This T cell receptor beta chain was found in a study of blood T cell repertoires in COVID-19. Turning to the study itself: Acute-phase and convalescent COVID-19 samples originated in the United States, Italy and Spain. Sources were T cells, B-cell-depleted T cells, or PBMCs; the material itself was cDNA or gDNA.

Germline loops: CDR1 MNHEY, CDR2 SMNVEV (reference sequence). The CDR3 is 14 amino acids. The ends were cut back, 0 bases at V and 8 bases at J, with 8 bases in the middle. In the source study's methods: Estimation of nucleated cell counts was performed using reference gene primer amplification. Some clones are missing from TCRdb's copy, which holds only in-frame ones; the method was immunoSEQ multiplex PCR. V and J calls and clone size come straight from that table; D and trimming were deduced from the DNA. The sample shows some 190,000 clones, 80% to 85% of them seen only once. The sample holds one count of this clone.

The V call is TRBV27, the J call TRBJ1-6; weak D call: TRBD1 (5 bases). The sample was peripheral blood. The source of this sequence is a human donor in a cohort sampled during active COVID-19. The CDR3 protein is CASSLSWGDSPLHF. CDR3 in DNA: TGTGCCAGCAGTTTATCGTGGGGGGATTCACCCCTCCACTTT.